Listed here are 8 T cell receptor beta chains from one sample, sequenced in a study of T cell repertoires in cytomegalovirus infection. TCRdb redid the calling of the reads with MiXCR, one entry per CDR3 protein. Seen here are 700,000 to 950,000 distinct CDR3 sequences, over 25% observed once, and the top ten hold roughly an eighth. These receptors have no identified antigens. This material consisted of cultured CD8+ T cells from PBMCs, taken from culture after CMV antigen stimulation. Receptors were obtained from a human donor in good health (CMV status not recorded). Some clones in this sample may be carry-over from other donors' samples.

This chain joins TRBV10-2 and TRBJ1-1, with D possibly matching TRBD1 (6 bases). There are 15 residues in the CDR3. Between the trimmed V and J ends, which lost 5 bases and 3 bases, there was a span of 16 bases. CDR1 and CDR2 (germline): WSHSY, SAAADI. DNA for the CDR3: TGCGCCAGCAGTCCGCCGACAGGATGGGACACTGAAGCTTTCTTT. Amino acid sequence: CASSPPTGWDTEAFF.

The chain is built from TRBV5-1 and TRBJ2-2; D is uncertain. V dropped 1 base and J dropped 1 base, with 8 bases sitting between them. CDR1 and CDR2 from the germline V gene are SGHRS and YFSETQ. The CDR3 consists of 15 residues. The chain's CDR3 is CASSLFGLNTGELFF. The CDR3 nucleotides are TGCGCCAGCAGCTTGTTTGGGCTGAACACCGGGGAGCTGTTTTTT.

The chain combines TRBV4-1 with TRBJ1-1; D call uncertain. With 2 bases removed from V and 4 bases from J, the gap between germline ends came to 14 bases. CDR1 MGHRA and CDR2 YSYEKL come from the germline V gene. This CDR3 is built from 15 residues. The CDR3 bases are TGCGCCAGCAGCCAACCCCAAGGGAGGATCACTGAAGCTTTCTTT. Protein product: CASSQPQGRITEAFF.

This clonotype was detected many times. The chain carries TRBV7-9 and TRBJ2-1; tentative D call: TRBD2 (6 bases). The V end was cut by 4 bases, the J end by 6 bases, with 19 bases between. The CDR3 spans 16 residues. Germline V CDR1 and CDR2: SEHNR, FQNEAQ (reference sequence). The CDR3 loop reads CASSSDRVRGFNEQFF. As DNA, the CDR3 is TGTGCCAGCAGCTCCGACCGGGTCCGGGGGTTCAATGAGCAGTTCTTC.

The chain employs TRBV15 and TRBJ1-1; 8 bases match TRBD1. The CDR3 is 14 residues long. Trimming cost V 3 bases and J 5 bases; bases outside gene matches: 5. CDR1 LNHNV and CDR2 YYDKDF come from the germline V gene (reference sequence). DNA for the CDR3: TGTGCCACCAGCAGGGACAGGGAGGGGACTGAAGCTTTCTTT. It encodes CATSRDREGTEAFF.

V gene TRBV25-1 combines with J gene TRBJ1-2; 8 bases align to TRBD1. CDR1 is MGHDK, CDR2 SYGVNS, per germline. The CDR3 is made up of 17 amino acids. V shed 1 base and J 4 bases; nucleotides not matched to a gene: 11. The CDR3 is CASSEFFSGQDLYGYTF. In DNA form, the CDR3 reads TGTGCCAGCAGTGAATTTTTTTCGGGACAGGATCTCTATGGCTACACCTTC.

J is TRBJ1-3 and V is TRBV19; no clear D. Trimming shortened V by 6 bases and J by 0 bases, and 18 bases separated the two germline ends. Germline V gene data show CDR1 as LNHDA and CDR2 as SQIVND (reference sequence). The CDR3 covers 17 residues. CDR3 sequence reads: CASSGGVGRPSGNTIYF. The CDR3 DNA sequence: TGTGCCAGTAGCGGAGGTGTTGGAAGGCCCTCTGGAAACACCATATATTTT.

J is TRBJ2-7 and V is TRBV7-2, with 12 bases lining up with TRBD1. The CDR3 extends over 14 amino acids. Germline V gene lookup returns CDR1 SGHTA and CDR2 FQGNSA. With 4 bases clipped from V and 6 bases from J, the junction kept 4 bases outside the gene matches. In DNA form, the CDR3 reads TGTGCCAGCAGCTGGGACAGGGGGCCTTTCGAGCAGTACGTC. It encodes CASSWDRGPFEQYV.